This TCR beta chain was found in a study of tumor-infiltrating lymphocytes in glioblastoma multiforme. Germline assignment: CDR1 LGHNA and CDR2 YNFKEQ. The CDR3 length is 17 residues. Trimming pared 0 bases from V and 10 bases from J, leaving 19 bases between. Study-level results: The TCR and somatic mutation analysis included just one glioblastoma patient. RNA-based TCR sequencing may distort clone frequencies, since cells carry unequal TCR transcript numbers.

This clonotype ranks as medium-sized. What it binds is not known. TCR beta libraries were built from RNA through three nested multiplex PCR rounds using modified ARM-PCR. A C-beta primer primed TCRB cDNA from around 0.5 ug RNA. Unique molecular identifiers were not described for the libraries. TCRdb itself ran the multiplex PCR reads through MiXCR, one entry per CDR3 protein. The table lists some 13,000 distinct CDR3 sequences, around 60% of them singletons, with around 30% in the top ten. Sequencing input: brain tumor tissue. V and J are TRBV4-2 and TRBJ1-6; D is uncertain. The sequence came from a male donor with glioblastoma. The CDR3 spells CASSQDRRSSLGSPLHF. For the CDR3, the DNA is TGTGCCAGCAGCCAAGATCGGAGGTCTTCTCTGGGATCACCCCTCCACTTT.